This passage covers 9 T cell receptor beta chains from one sample sequenced in a study of long-term antiretroviral therapy in people with HIV. Investigators performed immunoSEQ version v3.0 at survey level. TCRdb's copy holds only in-frame clones and misses some; the assay was immunoSEQ multiplex PCR. The sample consists of some 43,000 clones, roughly nine tenths of them appearing once. The sequenced sample was unsorted PBMCs, obtained 0.1 years before starting antiretroviral therapy. The origin of the receptors is a woman between 50 and 59 years old with HIV.

This chain links TRBV19 with TRBJ1-5; D is uncertain. The CDR3 extends over 13 amino acids. In germline, CDR1 is LNHDA, CDR2 SQIVND (reference sequence). V dropped 5 bases and J dropped 4 bases, with 9 bases sitting between them. Written as DNA, the CDR3 is TGTGCCAGTAGTGGAACGGTTAATCAGCCCCAGCATTTT. This translates into CASSGTVNQPQHF.

V usage is TRBV19 and J usage is TRBJ1-5, with 10 bases fitting TRBD1. This CDR3 contains 16 residues. Germline V gene data show CDR1 as LNHDA and CDR2 as SQIVND (reference sequence). Trimming at V came to 5 bases and at J to 3 bases, leaving 7 bases not matched to a gene. The CDR3 DNA reads as TGTGCCAGTAGTCCGACGACAGGGGGCCTCAATCAGCCCCAGCATTTT. Translated: CASSPTTGGLNQPQHF.

The chain is built from TRBV19 and TRBJ1-5, with 8 bases that match TRBD1. Germline CDR1 and CDR2: LNHDA and SQIVND (reference sequence). This CDR3 is built from 15 residues. Losses at the gene ends were 5 bases for V and 4 bases for J; bases not matched to a gene: 7. The chain's CDR3 is CASSGPGTGNQPQHF. For the CDR3, the DNA is TGTGCCAGTAGTGGCCCCGGGACAGGTAATCAGCCCCAGCATTTT.

The V call is TRBV7-2, the J call TRBJ2-3; 10 bases fit TRBD2. This CDR3 has 16 residues. With V trimmed by 3 bases and J by 4 bases, 7 bases remained unmatched. Germline assignment: CDR1 SGHTA and CDR2 FQGNSA. CDR3 sequence: CASSFLAGGRADTQYF. The CDR3, as DNA: TGTGCCAGCAGCTTCTTAGCGGGGGGCCGTGCAGATACGCAGTATTTT.

This sequence joins TRBV7-9 and TRBJ2-2; 14 nucleotides line up with TRBD2. The CDR3 contains 18 residues. The V and J ends lost 5 bases and 7 bases, in that order; junction bases with no gene match: 12. CDR1 SEHNR and CDR2 FQNEAQ come from the germline V gene (reference sequence). CDR3 protein: CASSQPGLAGVINGELFF. The DNA for the CDR3 is TGTGCCAGCAGCCAACCGGGACTAGCGGGGGTGATAAACGGGGAGCTGTTTTTT.

This chain uses TRBV29-1 with TRBJ1-2, with D perhaps TRBD1 (5 bases). This CDR3 is 13 amino acids long. The V gene's germline CDR1 is SQVTM and CDR2 ANQGSEA. V shed 2 bases and J shed 7 bases, with 14 bases lying between them. The CDR3 DNA sequence: TGCAGCGTTGAAAGGCAGGGATTGGGTGGCTACACCTTC. It is translated as CSVERQGLGGYTF.

The chain is built from TRBV29-1 and TRBJ2-2; TRBD2 aligns across 13 bases. This CDR3 has 14 residues. Germline CDR1 and CDR2: SQVTM and ANQGSEA. J lost 7 bases, V lost 6 bases, and 5 bases had no gene match. The CDR3 nucleotides are TGCAGCGTAGGGACTAGCGGGGTTAACGGGGAGCTGTTTTTT. This encodes CSVGTSGVNGELFF.

V usage is TRBV19 and J usage is TRBJ2-7, with D possibly called TRBD1 or TRBD2 (5 bases each). The CDR3 loop spans 13 amino acids. CDR1 LNHDA and CDR2 SQIVND come from the germline V gene (reference sequence). The germline V and J ends were trimmed by 6 bases and 0 bases, with 9 bases remaining between them. CDR3 sequence (DNA): TGTGCCAGTAGGGGGACGGCCTCCTACGAGCAGTACTTC. It specifies CASRGTASYEQYF.

The chain recombines TRBV5-4 with TRBJ1-1; 11 bases fit TRBD1. The V segment lost 1 base and the J segment 8 bases; nucleotides outside the gene matches: 4. Looked up from germline, CDR1 is SGHNT and CDR2 is YYREEE (reference sequence). The CDR3 covers 14 residues. DNA of the CDR3: TGTGCCAGCAGCTTGCGGACAGGGGGCTCCGAAGCTTTCTTT. It encodes CASSLRTGGSEAFF. Supplemented by reference TRBV5-4 and TRBJ1-1, the full variable domain reads ETGVTQSPTHLIKTRGQQVTLRCSSQSGHNTVSWYQQALGQGPQFIFQYYREEENGRGNFPPRFSGLQFPNYSSELNVNALELDDSALYLCASSLRTGGSEAFFGQGTRLTVV.